Presented here are 10 T cell receptor beta chains from one specimen sequenced in a study of shared clonotypes between healthy human individuals. TCRdb's table, derived via immunoSEQ multiplex PCR, lists solely in-frame clones and lacks some. The table includes around 1.1 million clones, 70% to 80% detected once. Sequencing was performed on memory CD4+ T cells from PBMCs. Subset denoted: CD45RA-negative fraction. Source of these receptors: a man between 18 and 29 years old in good health. Some clones in this sample may be carry-over from other donors' samples.

The gene calls are TRBV19 and TRBJ1-5; D ambiguous. Germline V gene lookup returns CDR1 LNHDA and CDR2 SQIVND (reference sequence). Trimming stripped 7 bases from V and 8 bases from J, with 21 bases between. The CDR3 has 15 residues. CDR3 loop: CASNTDGRASEPQHF. Written as DNA, the CDR3 is TGTGCCAGTAACACGGACGGCCGAGCCTCTGAGCCCCAGCATTTT. Combining the CDR3 with reference TRBV19 and TRBJ1-5 gives the whole variable domain DGGITQSPKYLFRKEGQNVTLSCEQNLNHDAMYWYRQDPGQGLRLIYYSQIVNDFQKGDIAEGYSVSREKKESFPLTVTSAQKNPTAFYLCASNTDGRASEPQHFGDGTRLSIL.

A few counts support this clone. The gene calls are TRBV28 and TRBJ2-1; 10 nucleotides match TRBD2. Trimming removed 2 bases from V and 7 bases from J; junction bases left unmatched: 5. This CDR3 contains 15 residues. CDR1 is MDHEN and CDR2 is SYDVKM in the germline V gene. This CDR3 reads CASSLVSSGRNEQFF. CDR3 nucleotide sequence: TGTGCCAGCAGTTTAGTAAGTAGCGGGAGGAATGAGCAGTTCTTC.

This chain uses TRBV4-1 with TRBJ1-5, with 8 bases identical to TRBD1. The germline gives CDR1 MGHRA, CDR2 YSYEKL. The CDR3 runs 18 residues. The junction had 12 bases not matched to a gene; V was cut back by 1 base and J by 4 bases. CDR3 DNA sequence: TGCGCCAGCAGCCAAGGCCACAGGGGGAAAATTGGAAATCAGCCCCAGCATTTT. It yields the protein CASSQGHRGKIGNQPQHF.

This rearrangement joins TRBV14 to TRBJ2-1; 10 bases agree with TRBD2. Germline V CDR1 and CDR2: SGHDN, FVKESK. CDR3 size: 16 residues. V was clipped by 3 bases and J by 0 bases; unmatched bases: 2. CDR3 in amino acids: CASSQGLANSYNEQFF. The CDR3 coding sequence is TGTGCCAGCAGCCAGGGACTAGCGAACTCCTACAATGAGCAGTTCTTC.

The chain employs TRBV30 and TRBJ2-7; D may be TRBD2 (6 bases). V gave up 3 bases and J gave up 2 bases, with 11 bases separating them. CDR3 length: 13 residues. CDR1 GTSNPN and CDR2 SVGIG come from the germline V gene (reference sequence). For the CDR3, the DNA is TGTGCCTGGAGCCCGGGACTGGCCTACGAGCAGTACTTC. Translating gives CAWSPGLAYEQYF.

This chain uses TRBV23-1 with TRBJ1-3; no clear D gene. TRBV23-1 is treated as an ORF (open reading frame) with a function not yet certain. The ends were cut back, 1 base at V and 1 base at J, with 20 bases in the middle. The length of the CDR3 is 19 residues. The CDR3 here is CASSQWPPVPGWSGNTIYF. The CDR3 nucleotides read TGCGCCAGCAGTCAATGGCCCCCAGTTCCGGGGTGGTCTGGAAACACCATATATTTT.

Points on this clone: The junction shows a germline mismatch at one end, possibly a read error. The chain links TRBV5-5 to TRBJ2-3; 9 bases line up with TRBD2. Germline assignment: CDR1 SGHKS and CDR2 YYEKEE (reference sequence). The CDR3 is made up of 12 amino acids. The CDR3 DNA reads as TGTGCCAGCAGCTCACCGGGACTAGCAACGAATTTT. Amino acid sequence: CASSSPGLATNF.

The chain uses TRBV28 and TRBJ1-4; 7 nucleotides line up with TRBD1. CDR3 length: 16 residues. The V gene end was trimmed by 4 bases and the J gene end by 9 bases; junction bases not matched to a gene: 14. The germline V gene has CDR1 MDHEN and CDR2 SYDVKM. CDR3 nucleotide sequence: TGTGCCAGCAGTTCTTCCTCCCGACAGGGTGGCCAAAAACTGTTTTTT. This encodes CASSSSSRQGGQKLFF.

The J gene is TRBJ2-5, the V gene TRBV27, with a tentative D call TRBD1 (5 bases). This CDR3 has 13 amino acids. Germline CDR1 and CDR2: MNHEY and SMNVEV (reference sequence). The V gene lost 4 bases and the J gene lost 1 base, with 7 bases spanning the gap. The CDR3 sequence: CASSWTFQETQYF. In DNA, the CDR3 is TGTGCCAGCAGTTGGACATTCCAAGAGACCCAGTACTTC.

The chain uses TRBV5-1 and TRBJ2-3, with D possibly being TRBD2 (6 bases). Germline CDR1 reads SGHRS; CDR2 reads YFSETQ. V was trimmed by 2 bases and J by 0 bases, leaving 16 bases between them. The CDR3 has 17 amino acids. CDR3 sequence: CASSFGPLAQSTDTQYF. In nucleotides, the CDR3 is TGCGCCAGCAGCTTCGGGCCCCTAGCGCAAAGCACAGATACGCAGTATTTT.